This is a list of T cell receptor beta chains from one sample in a study of blood T cell repertoires in COVID-19. Clones were sequenced by immunoSEQ multiplex PCR, and TCRdb holds only the in-frame ones, with some missing. The top ten clones hold 8.5% to 14% of a sample with tens of thousands of clones, over 75% of them seen once. Sequencing input: peripheral blood. These TCRs come from a man older than 75 with acute or convalescent COVID-19. Both conserved end residues are part of each CDR3. D genes are given only for firm matches. The size field is filled for only some rows; it gives once, few, many or a size class.

v_call	clone_size	d_call	j_call	cdr3_nt	cdr3_aa
TRBV7-8	.	.	TRBJ2-1	TGTGCCAGCCACGACAGATCCTCAGAGAATGAGCAGTTCTTC	CASHDRSSENEQFF
TRBV28	few	.	TRBJ2-2	TGTGCCAGCAGTTCCCGACAGCTTAACACCGGGGAGCTGTTTTTT	CASSSRQLNTGELFF
TRBV24-1	.	.	TRBJ1-1	TGTGCCGCAAGGACGGGAGGAGGCATGAACACTGAAGCTTTCTTT	CAARTGGGMNTEAFF
TRBV19	.	TRBD1	TRBJ1-5	TGTGCCAGTAGTGCTCCCAGGGGGGCTGGCAATCAGCCCCAGCATTTT	CASSAPRGAGNQPQHF
TRBV6-4	few	TRBD2	TRBJ2-2	TGTGCCAGCAGTGACTGCCTTCGGCGAGGGGCGGGAGTGAACACCGGGGAGCTGTTTTTT	CASSDCLRRGAGVNTGELFF
TRBV28	.	TRBD2	TRBJ2-5	TGTGCCAGCCTCAGGGCGGGAGGTGTTGAGGAGACCCAGTACTTC	CASLRAGGVEETQYF
TRBV27	.	TRBD1	TRBJ1-1	TGTGCCAGCAGTTTTAACAGGGGAACGGGCACTGAAGCTTTCTTT	CASSFNRGTGTEAFF
TRBV30	.	TRBD2	TRBJ2-1	TGTGCCTGGAGGTGGAGCGGGAGTGGCTACAATGAGCAGTTCTTC	CAWRWSGSGYNEQFF
TRBV29-1	.	.	TRBJ1-2	TGCAGCGTCCCCGGACACGACAAAGCTAACTATGGCTACACCTTC	CSVPGHDKANYGYTF
TRBV3-1/TRBV3-2	.	TRBD1	TRBJ1-2	TGTGCCAGCACCGGGACAGCCAAGCCTAACTATGGCTACACCTTC	CASTGTAKPNYGYTF
TRBV10-3	.	TRBD2	TRBJ2-5	TGTGCCATCAGACCCGGGACTAGCGGGAGTGGGGAGACCCAGTACTTC	CAIRPGTSGSGETQYF
TRBV21-1	.	.	TRBJ1-4	TGTGCCAGCAGCAAAGGGGAGGGGCTGTTTTTT	CASSKGEGLFF
TRBV3-1/TRBV3-2	.	TRBD2	TRBJ2-5	TGTGCCAGCAGCCAAGAGTGGAGGCTAGCGGGAGGGGAGACCCAGTACTTC	CASSQEWRLAGGETQYF
TRBV11-2	.	.	TRBJ1-6	TGTGCCAGCAGCTTAGATTGGCTTAATTCACCCCTCCACTTT	CASSLDWLNSPLHF
TRBV7-2	.	.	TRBJ1-3	TGTGCCAGCAGCTTACAAAGGGGGGGCTCTGGAAACACCATATATTTT	CASSLQRGGSGNTIYF
TRBV6-5	.	TRBD1	TRBJ1-3	TGTGCCAGCAGAAGAACAGGGGACTCTGGAAACACCATATATTTT	CASRRTGDSGNTIYF
TRBV5-1	.	TRBD1	TRBJ1-2	TGCGCCAGCAGCTTGGGAATGGACAGGGGCAACTATGGCTACACCTTC	CASSLGMDRGNYGYTF
TRBV6-2/TRBV6-3	.	.	TRBJ2-2	TGTGCCAGCAGCCTCGGACAGACTGCGAACACCGGGGAGCTGTTTTTT	CASSLGQTANTGELFF